These T cell receptor beta chains were read from a single sample in a study of shared clonotypes between healthy human individuals. Profiled with immunoSEQ multiplex PCR; TCRdb holds only in-frame clones, not every one. The sample holds about 1,500,000 clones, roughly 97% seen once. Sequencing was performed on naive CD4+ T cells sorted from blood. These receptors came from a man between 25 and 39 years old in good health. Both conserved end residues are part of each CDR3. The order of the fields is V gene, D gene, J gene, clone size, CDR3 DNA, CDR3 protein. D genes are given only for firm matches. Not all rows give a size; the values are once, few, many and, for expanded clones, a class.

V gene: TRBV10-3; D gene: NA; J gene: TRBJ1-5; clone size: NA; CDR3 DNA: TGTGCCATCAGTCCGGTGGTGGATCAGCCCCAGCATTTT; CDR3 protein: CAISPVVDQPQHF
V gene: TRBV10-2; D gene: TRBD1; J gene: TRBJ2-5; clone size: NA; CDR3 DNA: TGCGCCAGCAGGAGGACAGGGGGCTGGGAAGAGACCCAGTACTTC; CDR3 protein: CASRRTGGWEETQYF
V gene: TRBV14; D gene: NA; J gene: TRBJ1-1; clone size: NA; CDR3 DNA: TGTGCCAGCAGCTCCCAGGGCATTGAAGCTTTCTTT; CDR3 protein: CASSSQGIEAFF
V gene: TRBV7-6; D gene: TRBD2; J gene: TRBJ2-1; clone size: NA; CDR3 DNA: TGTGCCAGCAGCTTGACTAGCGGGAGAGGTGAGCAGTTCTTC; CDR3 protein: CASSLTSGRGEQFF
V gene: TRBV2; D gene: NA; J gene: TRBJ2-7; clone size: NA; CDR3 DNA: TGTGCCAGCAGTGACGGACTCTCCTACGAGCAGTACTTC; CDR3 protein: CASSDGLSYEQYF
V gene: TRBV5-4; D gene: NA; J gene: TRBJ2-2; clone size: NA; CDR3 DNA: TGTGCCAGCAGCCAAAAGGGTAGCGGCACCGGGGAGCTGTTTTTT; CDR3 protein: CASSQKGSGTGELFF
V gene: TRBV10-3; D gene: NA; J gene: TRBJ1-2; clone size: NA; CDR3 DNA: TGTGCCGCCTCGGGATATTCGAGCGGGGTGCTGTATGGCTACACCTTC; CDR3 protein: CAASGYSSGVLYGYTF
V gene: TRBV10-3; D gene: NA; J gene: TRBJ1-3; clone size: NA; CDR3 DNA: TGTGCCATCCTACGGGACAACTCTGGAAACACCATATATTTT; CDR3 protein: CAILRDNSGNTIYF
V gene: TRBV14; D gene: NA; J gene: TRBJ1-2; clone size: NA; CDR3 DNA: TGTGCCAGCAGCCAAGAAGGAGCCGTGACAGCCGAAGGTGGCTATGGCTACACCTTC; CDR3 protein: CASSQEGAVTAEGGYGYTF
V gene: TRBV14; D gene: NA; J gene: TRBJ2-2; clone size: NA; CDR3 DNA: TGTGCCAGCAGCCAAGACGTAAGGGTCACCGGGGAGCTGTTTTTT; CDR3 protein: CASSQDVRVTGELFF
V gene: TRBV5-8; D gene: NA; J gene: TRBJ1-3; clone size: NA; CDR3 DNA: TGTGCCAGCAGCTTGCTGGGGAGAGCCTCTGGAAACACCATATATTTT; CDR3 protein: CASSLLGRASGNTIYF
V gene: TRBV5-4; D gene: TRBD1; J gene: TRBJ2-2; clone size: NA; CDR3 DNA: TGTGCCAGCAGGGGGACAGGGGGCAGCACCGGGGAGCTGTTTTTT; CDR3 protein: CASRGTGGSTGELFF
V gene: TRBV29-1; D gene: NA; J gene: TRBJ2-3; clone size: once; CDR3 DNA: TGCAGCGTTGAGGCTGCTCAGGGAGATACGCAGTATTTT; CDR3 protein: CSVEAAQGDTQYF
V gene: TRBV6-6; D gene: TRBD1; J gene: TRBJ1-2; clone size: NA; CDR3 DNA: TGTGCCAGCAGTCAAAGGGACAGGGCTGGCTACACCTTC; CDR3 protein: CASSQRDRAGYTF
V gene: TRBV5-1; D gene: TRBD2; J gene: TRBJ2-1; clone size: few; CDR3 DNA: TGCGCCAGCAGCTTGACCAGCGGGAGCTCCTACAATGAGCAGTTCTTC; CDR3 protein: CASSLTSGSSYNEQFF
V gene: TRBV20-1; D gene: NA; J gene: TRBJ2-5; clone size: NA; CDR3 DNA: TGCAGTGGGGTCGGGGTCGAGACCCAGTACTTC; CDR3 protein: CSGVGVETQYF
V gene: TRBV11-2; D gene: TRBD1; J gene: TRBJ2-6; clone size: NA; CDR3 DNA: TGTGCCAGCAGAACATTAAGGGACAGGGGCGTGTCTGGGGCCAACGTCCTGACTTTC; CDR3 protein: CASRTLRDRGVSGANVLTF
V gene: TRBV6-1; D gene: NA; J gene: TRBJ1-2; clone size: NA; CDR3 DNA: TGTGCCAGCAGTGAATGGATAACCTCTAACTATGGCTACACCTTC; CDR3 protein: CASSEWITSNYGYTF
V gene: TRBV29-1; D gene: NA; J gene: TRBJ1-5; clone size: NA; CDR3 DNA: TGCAGCGTTGCGATGGGGTCTGGACAGCCCCAGCATTTT; CDR3 protein: CSVAMGSGQPQHF
V gene: TRBV28; D gene: NA; J gene: TRBJ1-5; clone size: NA; CDR3 DNA: TGTGCCAGCAGTTTAAATCGGACGGGCAATCAGCCCCAGCATTTT; CDR3 protein: CASSLNRTGNQPQHF
V gene: TRBV18; D gene: NA; J gene: TRBJ1-3; clone size: NA; CDR3 DNA: TGTGCCAGCTCGGGCGCGGGGGACACCATATATTTT; CDR3 protein: CASSGAGDTIYF
V gene: TRBV9; D gene: TRBD2; J gene: TRBJ2-2; clone size: NA; CDR3 DNA: TGTGCCAGCACCGTGTTAGCGGGAGGATTGAACACCGGGGAGCTGTTTTTT; CDR3 protein: CASTVLAGGLNTGELFF
V gene: TRBV5-1; D gene: TRBD2; J gene: TRBJ2-1; clone size: NA; CDR3 DNA: TGCGCCAGCAGCTTCGCTAGCGGGTGGGGAGGTGATGAGCAGTTCTTC; CDR3 protein: CASSFASGWGGDEQFF
V gene: TRBV5-1; D gene: TRBD1; J gene: TRBJ2-2; clone size: NA; CDR3 DNA: TGCGCCAGCAGCCGCTCCGCCGGGACAGGTAACACCGGGGAGCTGTTTTTT; CDR3 protein: CASSRSAGTGNTGELFF
V gene: TRBV4-1; D gene: NA; J gene: TRBJ1-1; clone size: NA; CDR3 DNA: TGCGCCAGCAGCGCGCGACAAACAGGGTTCACTGAAGCTTTCTTT; CDR3 protein: CASSARQTGFTEAFF
V gene: TRBV28; D gene: NA; J gene: TRBJ2-7; clone size: NA; CDR3 DNA: TGTGCCAGCAGTTTTGGTACCGGGACAACCTACGAGCAGTACTTC; CDR3 protein: CASSFGTGTTYEQYF
V gene: TRBV18; D gene: NA; J gene: TRBJ2-2; clone size: NA; CDR3 DNA: TGTGCCAGCTCACCACAAGGACAGAACACCGGGGAGCTGTTTTTT; CDR3 protein: CASSPQGQNTGELFF
V gene: TRBV6-5; D gene: NA; J gene: TRBJ2-7; clone size: NA; CDR3 DNA: TGTGCCAGCAGTTACTCGGGGGGTCAGGTCAACGAGCAGTACTTC; CDR3 protein: CASSYSGGQVNEQYF
V gene: TRBV5-4; D gene: NA; J gene: TRBJ2-2; clone size: NA; CDR3 DNA: TGTGCCAGCAGCTTGTGGGTCGGGGAGCTGTTTTTT; CDR3 protein: CASSLWVGELFF
V gene: TRBV4-2; D gene: TRBD2; J gene: TRBJ2-1; clone size: NA; CDR3 DNA: TGTGCCAGCAGCCAATTCGACTCTATACTAGCGGCAGAGCAGTTCTTC; CDR3 protein: CASSQFDSILAAEQFF
V gene: TRBV5-1; D gene: TRBD1; J gene: TRBJ1-3; clone size: once; CDR3 DNA: TGCGCCAGCAGTTCCGGGACAGACGGAAACACCATATATTTT; CDR3 protein: CASSSGTDGNTIYF
V gene: TRBV7-3; D gene: TRBD1; J gene: TRBJ1-1; clone size: NA; CDR3 DNA: TGTGCCAGCAGCTTAACGTACCGGGACAGGGTTGTTGACACTGAAGCTTTCTTT; CDR3 protein: CASSLTYRDRVVDTEAFF
V gene: TRBV19; D gene: TRBD2; J gene: TRBJ2-7; clone size: NA; CDR3 DNA: TGTGCCAGTAGACGACTAGCGGGAGATTTTTACGAGCAGTACTTC; CDR3 protein: CASRRLAGDFYEQYF
V gene: TRBV28; D gene: NA; J gene: TRBJ2-7; clone size: NA; CDR3 DNA: TGTGCCACCAACCTCCCCGGGATGCGGGACTACGAGCAGTACTTC; CDR3 protein: CATNLPGMRDYEQYF
V gene: TRBV21-1; D gene: NA; J gene: TRBJ2-7; clone size: once; CDR3 DNA: TGTGCCAGCAGCCCCGCCAATGGACGGTACGAGCAGTACTTC; CDR3 protein: CASSPANGRYEQYF
V gene: TRBV7-9; D gene: NA; J gene: TRBJ2-3; clone size: NA; CDR3 DNA: TGTGCCAGCAGTCCTGATTTGCTGTGGGATACGCAGTATTTT; CDR3 protein: CASSPDLLWDTQYF
V gene: TRBV2; D gene: NA; J gene: TRBJ2-1; clone size: NA; CDR3 DNA: TGTGCCAGCAGCCTGGGGCGCGGGATTAGCTACAATGAGCAGTTCTTC; CDR3 protein: CASSLGRGISYNEQFF
V gene: TRBV7-2; D gene: TRBD1; J gene: TRBJ1-4; clone size: NA; CDR3 DNA: TGTGCCAGCAGCCCACCGGACAGGGGGTCCGGAAAACTGTTTTTT; CDR3 protein: CASSPPDRGSGKLFF